The clone carrying this T cell receptor (beta chain) came up a few times. As yet, its antigen is unknown. Looked up from germline, CDR1 is SGHDT and CDR2 is YYEEEE. CDR3 length: 16 amino acids. V lost 6 bases and J lost 3, with 20 bases in between. This specimen comes from a study of beta chain features in type 1 diabetes. The wider study: All of the samples together had 85 million to 130 million sorted cells examined.

Of the isolated RNA, all was reverse transcribed, and so the sequenced material was expressed TCRB transcripts. The protocol was immunoSEQ multiplex PCR, while the TCRdb copy is restricted to in-frame clones and leaves out a portion. The sample holds about 450,000 clones, about 10% seen once. Notes on the study in general: The cDNA sequencing approach could over-represent high-TCR-expressing cells.

The specimen was naive CD4+ T cells from blood. The receptor was isolated from a woman younger than 35 in good health. The chain combines TRBV5-6 with TRBJ2-3; the D gene could be TRBD1 or TRBD2 (5 bases each). CDR3 sequence (DNA): TGTGCCAGCAACTTATATTCCGGGACGGGAACAGATACGCAGTATTTT. Protein sequence: CASNLYSGTGTDTQYF.